The 7 T cell receptor beta chains below were found in one sample sequenced in a study of blood T cell repertoires in COVID-19. Repertoires were generated with immunoSEQ multiplex PCR, while TCRdb's copy carries only in-frame clones and drops some. Altogether 300,000 to 400,000 clones are present, 86% being singletons, with the ten largest covering about 7.1%. Sequenced material: peripheral blood. The receptors shown here come from a woman aged 60 to 75 with COVID-19, enrolled during active disease.

The CDR3 region is CASSQPGGSTQYF. The CDR3 nucleotides are TGTGCCAGCAGCCAACCGGGAGGGTCTACGCAGTATTTT. The chain joins TRBV6-5 to TRBJ2-3; 8 bases map to TRBD2. CDR3 size: 13 residues. Per the germline V gene, CDR1 is MNHEY and CDR2 is SVGAGI. With V trimmed by 6 bases and J by 8 bases, 7 bases remained unmatched.

This rearrangement joins TRBV11-2 to TRBJ2-1; 9 positions agree with TRBD2. Germline loops: CDR1 SGHAT, CDR2 FQNNGV. The CDR3 has 16 residues. V lost 4 bases and J lost 3; bases outside the gene matches: 7. Written as DNA, the CDR3 is TGTGCCAGCAGCTCCACCCCGCGGGGGGGCTACAATGAGCAGTTCTTC. It translates to CASSSTPRGGYNEQFF. Combining the CDR3 with reference TRBV11-2 and TRBJ2-1 gives the whole variable domain EAGVAQSPRYKIIEKRQSVAFWCNPISGHATLYWYQQILGQGPKLLIQFQNNGVVDDSQLPKDRFSAERLKGVDSTLKIQPAKLEDSAVYLCASSSTPRGGYNEQFFGPGTRLTVL.

The J gene is TRBJ2-7, the V gene TRBV2, with D possibly matching TRBD2 (5 bases). CDR1 is SNHLY and CDR2 is FYNNEI in the germline V gene. This CDR3 has 14 residues. Deletions cut 8 bases from V and 3 bases from J, with 17 bases between. CDR3 coding DNA: TGTGCCAGCGGCGGGCTTTCGGAGCACTACGAGCAGTACTTC. It encodes CASGGLSEHYEQYF.

V is TRBV19 and J is TRBJ1-2, with TRBD1 identical over 10 bases. The germline V gene encodes CDR1 LNHDA and CDR2 SQIVND (reference sequence). The CDR3 length is 12 residues. The ends lost 10 bases at V and 5 bases at J; junction bases unmatched: 4. The CDR3 DNA sequence: TGTGCCACCGGACAGGGGGGATATGGCTACACCTTC. Amino acids: CATGQGGYGYTF.

This clone was counted a few times. The V call is TRBV7-2, the J call TRBJ1-4; tentative D call: TRBD1 (6 bases). This CDR3 has 15 amino acids. The germline gives CDR1 SGHTA, CDR2 FQGNSA. Trimming pared 4 bases from V and 0 bases from J, leaving 9 bases between. The CDR3 here is CASSSYRATNEKLFF. Written as DNA, the CDR3 is TGTGCCAGCAGCTCATACAGGGCAACTAATGAAAAACTGTTTTTT.

The rearrangement links TRBV11-2 to TRBJ2-1, with 7 positions matching TRBD2. This CDR3 is built from 15 residues. The germline V gene encodes CDR1 SGHAT and CDR2 FQNNGV. V was pared by 6 bases and J by 3 bases, with 8 bases of the junction left unmatched. The CDR3 region has the DNA TGTGCCAGCAGGTCCTGGGGGGGATTCTACAATGAGCAGTTCTTC. Its translation: CASRSWGGFYNEQFF.

The genes are TRBV9 and TRBJ2-3; D gene uncertain. The germline gives CDR1 SGDLS, CDR2 YYNGEE. The CDR3 loop spans 13 amino acids. Trimming took off 0 bases at V and 0 bases at J, with 2 bases between the two ends. As DNA, the CDR3 is TGTGCCAGCAGCGTAGCAAGCACAGATACGCAGTATTTT. It is translated as CASSVASTDTQYF. Based on the CDR3 plus reference TRBV9 and TRBJ2-3, the full variable domain is DSGVTQTPKHLITATGQRVTLRCSPRSGDLSVYWYQQSLDQGLQFLIQYYNGEERAKGNILERFSAQQFPDLHSELNLSSLELGDSALYFCASSVASTDTQYFGPGTRLTVL.